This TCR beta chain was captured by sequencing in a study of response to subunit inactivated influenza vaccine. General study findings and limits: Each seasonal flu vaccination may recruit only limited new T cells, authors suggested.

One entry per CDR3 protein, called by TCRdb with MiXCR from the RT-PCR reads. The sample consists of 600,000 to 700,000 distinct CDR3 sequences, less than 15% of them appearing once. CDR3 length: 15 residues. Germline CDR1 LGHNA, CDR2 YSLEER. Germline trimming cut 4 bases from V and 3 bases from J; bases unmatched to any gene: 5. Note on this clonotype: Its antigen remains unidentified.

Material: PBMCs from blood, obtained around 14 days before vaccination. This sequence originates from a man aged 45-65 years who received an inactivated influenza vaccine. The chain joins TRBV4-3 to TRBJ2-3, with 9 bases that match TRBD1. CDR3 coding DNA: TGCGCCAGCAGCCGACAGGGGGTGGTTACAGATACGCAGTATTTT. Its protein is CASSRQGVVTDTQYF.